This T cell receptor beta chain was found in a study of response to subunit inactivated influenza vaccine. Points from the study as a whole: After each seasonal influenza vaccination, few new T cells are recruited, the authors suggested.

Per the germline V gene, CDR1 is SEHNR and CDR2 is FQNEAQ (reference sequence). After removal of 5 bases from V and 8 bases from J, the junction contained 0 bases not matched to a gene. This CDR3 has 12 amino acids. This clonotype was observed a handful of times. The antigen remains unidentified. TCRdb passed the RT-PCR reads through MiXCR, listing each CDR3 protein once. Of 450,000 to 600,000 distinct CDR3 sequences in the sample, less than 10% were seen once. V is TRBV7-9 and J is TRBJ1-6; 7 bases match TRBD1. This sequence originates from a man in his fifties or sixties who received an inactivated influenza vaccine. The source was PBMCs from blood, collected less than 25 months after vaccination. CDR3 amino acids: CASSTGDSPLHF. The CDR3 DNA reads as TGTGCCAGCAGCACAGGGGATTCACCCCTCCACTTT.